The 4 T cell receptor beta chains reported below all come from one sample, sequenced in a study of blood T cell repertoires in COVID-19. TCRdb's copy holds only in-frame clones and misses some; the assay was immunoSEQ multiplex PCR. Seen here are around 230,000 clones, about 88% observed once, and the top ten hold approximately 0.66%. Source material: peripheral blood. The receptors derive from a man aged 35 to 55 with acute or convalescent COVID-19.

This chain joins TRBV18 and TRBJ1-1; D might be TRBD1 (5 bases). The CDR3 spans 14 residues. Germline-derived CDR1 and CDR2 are KGHSH and LQKENI. Trimming removed 0 bases at V and 0 bases at J, with 5 bases between. The CDR3 coding sequence is TGTGCCAGCTCACCACCGGGGCTGAACACTGAAGCTTTCTTT. Translation: CASSPPGLNTEAFF.

This rearrangement joins TRBV9 to TRBJ2-5; TRBD2 matches at 11 bases. V dropped 0 bases and J dropped 4; count of bases not matched to a gene: 5. There are 16 residues in the CDR3. Germline V lookup: CDR1 SGDLS, CDR2 YYNGEE. DNA of the CDR3: TGTGCCAGCAGCGTAGCTGGCCTAGCGGGAGGAGAGACCCAGTACTTC. Translating gives CASSVAGLAGGETQYF.

The genes are TRBV9 and TRBJ1-1, with 12 bases fitting TRBD1. The CDR3 has 16 amino acids. After removal of 3 bases from V and 1 base from J, the junction contained 4 bases not matched to a gene. Germline CDR1 reads SGDLS; CDR2 reads YYNGEE. DNA for the CDR3: TGTGCCAGCAGCGCAAGGGACAGGGGGCGGAACACTGAAGCTTTCTTT. Its translation is CASSARDRGRNTEAFF.

J is TRBJ2-1 and V is TRBV10-3; 9 bases align to TRBD2. The ends lost 7 bases at V and 7 bases at J; junction bases unmatched: 17. Germline-derived CDR1 and CDR2 are ENHRY and SYGVKD. The CDR3 is made up of 17 amino acids. CDR3 coding DNA: TGTGCCATCACCGAGTACCGACTAGCGGAGGGGGGGAATGAGCAGTTCTTC. Its translation: CAITEYRLAEGGNEQFF.